This is a list of T cell receptor beta chains from one sample in a study of cytomegalovirus exposure and HLA in healthy donors. Repertoires were generated with immunoSEQ multiplex PCR, while TCRdb's copy carries only in-frame clones and drops some. The table lists under 300,000 clones, about 75% of them singletons. The sample taken for sequencing was PBMCs. All receptors derive from a female donor in good health and CMV-seronegative. Both conserved end residues are part of each CDR3.

V | CDR3
TRBV6-4 | CASSDGTGEADTQYF
TRBV7-9 | CASSLGLGADGYTF
TRBV4-1 | CASSQDRGYSNQPQHF
TRBV5-1 | CASSWDRGDYGYTF
TRBV18 | CASSPPGTGPGEKLFF
TRBV5-5 | CASSLLSQGANTGELFF
TRBV11-2 | CASSTQGQDLNEKLFF
TRBV2 | CASSERAAQGSEKLFF
TRBV19 | CASSIWAGQHEQYF
TRBV11-2 | CASSPPDRGFGYEQYF
TRBV2 | CASSLRDRGPMDTEAFF
TRBV7-2 | CASSLVGRGAKNQPQHF
TRBV6-1 | CASSEVWVTGTEAFF
TRBV10-3 | CAISRGQGYNEQFF
TRBV15 | CATSREGRGRETQYF
TRBV6-6 | CASSLLAGLTYEQYF
TRBV2 | CASSARTSGYTDTQYF
TRBV10-3 | CAITSGTDTQYF
TRBV13 | CASGGVHGRDGELFF
TRBV7-3 | CASSLGIDTDTQYF